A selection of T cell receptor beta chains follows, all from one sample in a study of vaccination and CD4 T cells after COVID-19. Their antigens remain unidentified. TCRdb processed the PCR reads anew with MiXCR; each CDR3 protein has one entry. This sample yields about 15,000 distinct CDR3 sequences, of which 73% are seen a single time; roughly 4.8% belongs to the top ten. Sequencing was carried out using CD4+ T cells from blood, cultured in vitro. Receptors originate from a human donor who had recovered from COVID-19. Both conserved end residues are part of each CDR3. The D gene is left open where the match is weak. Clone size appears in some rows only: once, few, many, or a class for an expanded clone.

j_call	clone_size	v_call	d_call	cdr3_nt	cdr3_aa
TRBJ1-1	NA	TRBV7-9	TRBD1	TGTGCCAGCAGCTTAGGGGGCGGGACAGTGAACACTGAAGCTTTCTTT	CASSLGGGTVNTEAFF
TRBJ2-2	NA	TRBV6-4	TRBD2	TGTGCCAGCAGTGACGATAGCGGGTACACCGGGGAGCTGTTTTTT	CASSDDSGYTGELFF
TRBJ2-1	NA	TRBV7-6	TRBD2	TGTGCCAGCAGCTCCGCGGGGTTAGCGGGATCAGTTGAGCAGTTCTTC	CASSSAGLAGSVEQFF
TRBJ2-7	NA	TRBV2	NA	TGTGCCAGCAGCAGAAAGGAGGTTCCCGGTTCTGAGCAGTACTTC	CASSRKEVPGSEQYF
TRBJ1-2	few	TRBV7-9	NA	TGTGCCAGCAGCTTGGAGGTTGGAGGCTACACCTTC	CASSLEVGGYTF
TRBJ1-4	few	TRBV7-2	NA	TGTGCCAGCAGCTCCCGGATGGAAAAACTGTTTTTT	CASSSRMEKLFF
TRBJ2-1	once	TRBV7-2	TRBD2	TGTGCCAGCAGAAAAGGGCCTAGCGGGAGGGCCTCCTACAATGAGCAGTTCTTC	CASRKGPSGRASYNEQFF
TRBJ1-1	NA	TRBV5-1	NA	TGCGCCAGCAGCGGGGGAGGCAACTTGAACACTGAAGCTTTCTTT	CASSGGGNLNTEAFF
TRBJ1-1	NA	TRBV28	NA	TGTGCCAGCAGTTTATTGTACACTGAAGCTTTCTTT	CASSLLYTEAFF
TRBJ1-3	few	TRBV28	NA	TGTGCCAGCAGTTTTCATGGGAACACCATATATTTT	CASSFHGNTIYF
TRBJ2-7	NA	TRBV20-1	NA	TGCAGTGCTCCCGCCTCGGGCAGGACTTTATCCTACGAGCAGTACTTC	CSAPASGRTLSYEQYF
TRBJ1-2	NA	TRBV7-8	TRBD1	TGTGCCAGCAGCAAAGCCGGGACAGTTTATGGCTACACCTTC	CASSKAGTVYGYTF
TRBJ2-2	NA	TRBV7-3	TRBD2	TGTGCCAGCAGCCCCCCTACTAGCGGGAGTCGGTACACCGGGGAGCTGTTTTTT	CASSPPTSGSRYTGELFF
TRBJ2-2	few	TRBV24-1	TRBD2	TGTGCCACCGGGGCTAGCGGGAGAAAGAACACCGGGGAGCTGTTTTTT	CATGASGRKNTGELFF
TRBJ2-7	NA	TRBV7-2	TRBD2	TGTGCCAGCAGCTCGGGACTAGCGGGAGGCGAGCAGTACTTC	CASSSGLAGGEQYF
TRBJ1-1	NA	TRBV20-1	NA	TGCAGTGCTGGTATCGGACGGGAAATCACTGAAGCTTTCTTT	CSAGIGREITEAFF
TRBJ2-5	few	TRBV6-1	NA	TGTGCCAGCAGTCGTCCAGCGACCCAGTACTTC	CASSRPATQYF
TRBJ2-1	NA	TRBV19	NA	TGTGCCAGTCGCGTAGGTAACGAGCAGTTCTTC	CASRVGNEQFF
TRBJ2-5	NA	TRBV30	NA	TGTGCCTGGAGTGTTTGGGGTTTTGAGACCCAGTACTTC	CAWSVWGFETQYF
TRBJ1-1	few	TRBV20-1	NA	TGCAGTGCAAGAAAGAACCGGGGTAACACTGAAGCTTTCTTT	CSARKNRGNTEAFF
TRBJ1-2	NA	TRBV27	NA	TGTGCCAGCAGTTTATCAGTGGCAGGGTCATATGGCTACACCTTC	CASSLSVAGSYGYTF
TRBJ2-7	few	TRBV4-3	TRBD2	TGCGCCAGCAGCCAACAGGGACTAGCGGGAGCACGGCAGTACTTC	CASSQQGLAGARQYF
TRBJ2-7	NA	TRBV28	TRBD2	TGTGCCAGCAGTTTAGGCGGGAGGGTTCAGGACGAGCAGTACTTC	CASSLGGRVQDEQYF
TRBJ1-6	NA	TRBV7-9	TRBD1	TGTGCCAGCAGCGAAAACAGGGGGCGTCTTAGGGATTCACCCCTCCACTTT	CASSENRGRLRDSPLHF
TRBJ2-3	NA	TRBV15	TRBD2	TGTGCCACCAGCAGAGGACTAGCGAGCACAGATACGCAGTATTTT	CATSRGLASTDTQYF
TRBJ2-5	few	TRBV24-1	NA	TGTGCCACCAGTGATTTCCAAGAGACCCAGTACTTC	CATSDFQETQYF
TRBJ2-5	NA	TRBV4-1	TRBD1	TGCGCCAGCAGCCGCGGGGGACAGGGGGCTAGCGAGACCCAGTACTTC	CASSRGGQGASETQYF
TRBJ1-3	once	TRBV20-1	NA	TGCAGTGCTAGAGATCCCGGGGGCTCTGGAAACACCATATATTTT	CSARDPGGSGNTIYF
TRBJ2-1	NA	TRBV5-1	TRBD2	TGCGCCAGCAGCCCCTCAGAAGCGGGAGAAGCTACCTCCTACAATGAGCAGTTCTTC	CASSPSEAGEATSYNEQFF
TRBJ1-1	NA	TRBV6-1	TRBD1	TGTGCCAGCAGCCTAGACAGGGTAGTTGAAGCTTTCTTT	CASSLDRVVEAFF
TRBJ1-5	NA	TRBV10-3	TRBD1	TGTGCCATCAGTGAGTCGGCCAGGGGGACGGAGCTTGAACAGCCCCAGCATTTT	CAISESARGTELEQPQHF
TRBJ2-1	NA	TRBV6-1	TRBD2	TGTGCCAGCAGGACACTAGCGAGTACAAGGGATGAGCAGTTCTTC	CASRTLASTRDEQFF
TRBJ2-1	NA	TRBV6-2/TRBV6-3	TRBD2	TGTGCCAGCAATGTGGTCCGACTAGCGGGAAACAATGGGCAGTTCTTC	CASNVVRLAGNNGQFF
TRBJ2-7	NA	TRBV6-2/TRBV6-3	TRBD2	TGTGCCAGCAGGCGAACTAGCGGGAGAGCCCGAAACGAGCAGTACTTC	CASRRTSGRARNEQYF
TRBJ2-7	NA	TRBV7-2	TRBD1	TGTGCCAGCAGCCACCCGGGACAGGGTTTCTACGAGCAGTACTTC	CASSHPGQGFYEQYF